This TCR beta chain is drawn from a study of cytomegalovirus exposure and HLA in healthy donors. Across the study: Findings of an earlier analysis included about 100 million unique TCR beta sequences from some 200 million T cells. Among the approximately 400 genotyped donors, approximately 80% were placed in the Caucasian-associated ancestry cluster.

The PCR had 60 Vbeta and 13 Jbeta primers. The method was immunoSEQ multiplex PCR; TCRdb's version includes in-frame clones alone and lacks a portion of them. The table records some 170,000 clones, roughly 9.5% of them present only once. V lost 2 bases to trimming and J lost 6 bases, with 15 bases between them. Per germline, CDR1 KGHSH and CDR2 LQKENI. The CDR3 consists of 15 residues. The V and J genes are TRBV18 and TRBJ2-3; D uncertain. Sequencing input: PBMCs. The TCR originated in a woman aged 25-40 years in good health and CMV-seropositive. The CDR3 loop is CASSPTFGGADTQYF. The CDR3, as DNA: TGTGCCAGCTCACCAACTTTCGGCGGAGCGGATACGCAGTATTTT. The entire variable domain, with the rest obtained from reference TRBV18 and TRBJ2-3, is as follows: NAGVMQNPRHLVRRRGQEARLRCSPMKGHSHVYWYRQLPEEGLKFMVYLQKENIIDESGMPKERFSAEFPKEGPSILRIQQVVRGDSAAYFCASSPTFGGADTQYFGPGTRLTVL.